The rows below give T cell receptor beta chains drawn from one sample of a study of T cell responses to AZD1222 COVID-19 vaccine. Here immunoSEQ multiplex PCR was the method, and the copy in TCRdb shows in-frame clones only, minus some. Among about 120,000 clones, about 90% were seen once, and the ten largest hold around 7.2%. The source was peripheral blood, collected on day 0 of AZD1222 vaccination. The receptors were sampled from an adult in good health. Each CDR3 is given with its conserved first and last residue. A D gene is named only where the DNA matches it firmly. Size is omitted from some rows. Given values are once, few, many or a class for expanded clones.

j_call: TRBJ1-1
d_call: NA
clone_size: NA
v_call: TRBV28
cdr3_aa: CASSLFGRAGVTEAFF
cdr3_nt: TGTGCCAGCAGTTTATTTGGTCGGGCAGGGGTCACTGAAGCTTTCTTT

j_call: TRBJ2-7
d_call: NA
clone_size: once
v_call: TRBV6-5
cdr3_aa: CASTLDITSYEQYF
cdr3_nt: TGTGCCAGCACCCTCGACATTACCTCCTACGAGCAGTACTTC

j_call: TRBJ1-6
d_call: NA
clone_size: NA
v_call: TRBV11-2
cdr3_aa: CASSLDNINSPLHF
cdr3_nt: TGTGCCAGCAGCTTAGATAACATTAATTCACCCCTCCACTTT

j_call: TRBJ2-3
d_call: NA
clone_size: NA
v_call: TRBV21-1
cdr3_aa: CASSTQREGPMDTDTQYF
cdr3_nt: TGTGCCAGCAGCACCCAGCGGGAGGGACCTATGGACACAGATACGCAGTATTTT

j_call: TRBJ1-1
d_call: TRBD1
clone_size: NA
v_call: TRBV5-5
cdr3_aa: CASRQGVGTEAFF
cdr3_nt: TGTGCCAGCCGACAGGGGGTGGGTACTGAAGCTTTCTTT

j_call: TRBJ1-1
d_call: TRBD1
clone_size: NA
v_call: TRBV19
cdr3_aa: CASSIDLATGAIGTEAFF
cdr3_nt: TGTGCCAGTAGTATAGACCTTGCGACAGGGGCGATTGGGACTGAAGCTTTCTTT

j_call: TRBJ2-7
d_call: NA
clone_size: NA
v_call: TRBV3-1/TRBV3-2
cdr3_aa: CASSYKRYSYEQYF
cdr3_nt: TGTGCCAGCAGCTACAAGCGATACTCCTACGAGCAGTACTTC

j_call: TRBJ1-1
d_call: NA
clone_size: NA
v_call: TRBV6-5
cdr3_aa: CASSYMGGDTEAFF
cdr3_nt: TGTGCCAGCAGTTACATGGGTGGGGACACTGAAGCTTTCTTT

j_call: TRBJ2-2
d_call: TRBD1
clone_size: NA
v_call: TRBV7-2
cdr3_aa: CASSYRGRSGELFF
cdr3_nt: TGTGCCAGCAGTTACAGGGGGCGCAGCGGGGAGCTGTTTTTT

j_call: TRBJ1-1
d_call: TRBD1
clone_size: NA
v_call: TRBV4-1
cdr3_aa: CASSQDLGDRGYAEAFF
cdr3_nt: TGCGCCAGCAGCCAAGACCTGGGGGACAGGGGCTATGCTGAAGCTTTCTTT

j_call: TRBJ2-3
d_call: TRBD1
clone_size: NA
v_call: TRBV2
cdr3_aa: CASRQGDSTDTQYF
cdr3_nt: TGTGCCAGCCGGCAGGGGGACAGCACAGATACGCAGTATTTT

j_call: TRBJ1-2
d_call: NA
clone_size: NA
v_call: TRBV4-2
cdr3_aa: CASSEGSDYGYTF
cdr3_nt: TGTGCCAGCAGCGAGGGCAGTGACTATGGCTACACCTTC

j_call: TRBJ1-5
d_call: NA
clone_size: NA
v_call: TRBV19
cdr3_aa: CASSLNNRQQDTQPQHF
cdr3_nt: TGTGCCAGTAGTCTCAATAACAGGCAGCAGGACACTCAGCCCCAGCATTTT

j_call: TRBJ1-1
d_call: NA
clone_size: NA
v_call: TRBV12-3/TRBV12-4
cdr3_aa: CASSLPGTEAFF
cdr3_nt: TGTGCCAGCAGCCTTCCTGGAACTGAAGCTTTCTTT

j_call: TRBJ2-7
d_call: NA
clone_size: NA
v_call: TRBV5-1
cdr3_aa: CASSLRTGAYQQQYF
cdr3_nt: TGCGCCAGCAGCTTGAGGACGGGAGCCTACCAACAGCAGTACTTC

j_call: TRBJ1-6
d_call: TRBD1
clone_size: many
v_call: TRBV9
cdr3_aa: CASSPQRDRGNSPLHF
cdr3_nt: TGTGCCAGCAGCCCCCAAAGGGACAGGGGTAATTCACCCCTCCACTTT

j_call: TRBJ1-2
d_call: NA
clone_size: NA
v_call: TRBV2
cdr3_aa: CASSREGGYTF
cdr3_nt: TGTGCCAGCAGTAGGGAGGGAGGCTACACCTTC

j_call: TRBJ1-6
d_call: TRBD1
clone_size: NA
v_call: TRBV6-5
cdr3_aa: CASTRTGRSSPLHF
cdr3_nt: TGTGCCAGCACTAGGACAGGGAGAAGTTCACCCCTCCACTTT

j_call: TRBJ2-6
d_call: NA
clone_size: NA
v_call: TRBV11-1
cdr3_aa: CASTRTSGANVLTF
cdr3_nt: TGTGCCAGCACCAGGACGTCTGGGGCCAACGTCCTGACTTTC

j_call: TRBJ1-2
d_call: TRBD1
clone_size: NA
v_call: TRBV2
cdr3_aa: CASSERGLGYTF
cdr3_nt: TGTGCCAGCAGTGAAAGGGGGCTTGGCTACACCTTC

j_call: TRBJ2-1
d_call: NA
clone_size: once
v_call: TRBV5-1
cdr3_aa: CASSLGPDYNEQFF
cdr3_nt: TGCGCCAGCAGCTTGGGGCCCGACTACAATGAGCAGTTCTTC

j_call: TRBJ1-4
d_call: NA
clone_size: NA
v_call: TRBV28
cdr3_aa: CASKSWDGNEKLFF
cdr3_nt: TGTGCCAGCAAGTCTTGGGACGGGAATGAAAAACTGTTTTTT

j_call: TRBJ2-7
d_call: NA
clone_size: many
v_call: TRBV18
cdr3_aa: CASSPSRALSYEQYF
cdr3_nt: TGTGCCAGCTCACCATCCAGGGCCCTCTCCTACGAGCAGTACTTC

j_call: TRBJ2-7
d_call: TRBD2
clone_size: NA
v_call: TRBV27
cdr3_aa: CASSLAGASYEQYF
cdr3_nt: TGTGCCAGCAGTTTAGCGGGAGCTTCCTACGAGCAGTACTTC

j_call: TRBJ2-3
d_call: NA
clone_size: NA
v_call: TRBV5-6
cdr3_aa: CASSSLGMKDTQYF
cdr3_nt: TGTGCCAGCAGCTCCCTGGGGATGAAAGATACGCAGTATTTT

j_call: TRBJ1-5
d_call: NA
clone_size: few
v_call: TRBV7-2
cdr3_aa: CASSLDRDPQPQHF
cdr3_nt: TGTGCCAGCAGCTTAGACAGGGACCCCCAGCCCCAGCATTTT

j_call: TRBJ2-5
d_call: NA
clone_size: NA
v_call: TRBV27
cdr3_aa: CASRFGPSQETQYF
cdr3_nt: TGTGCCAGCAGATTTGGACCGAGTCAAGAGACCCAGTACTTC

j_call: TRBJ2-5
d_call: NA
clone_size: few
v_call: TRBV24-1
cdr3_aa: CATSDGQLETQYF
cdr3_nt: TGTGCCACCAGCGACGGACAGTTGGAGACCCAGTACTTC

j_call: TRBJ2-1
d_call: NA
clone_size: NA
v_call: TRBV4-2
cdr3_aa: CASSQQSDNNEQFF
cdr3_nt: TGTGCCAGCAGCCAACAGAGTGATAACAATGAGCAGTTCTTC

j_call: TRBJ2-7
d_call: TRBD1
clone_size: NA
v_call: TRBV14
cdr3_aa: CASSLTGVSEQYF
cdr3_nt: TGTGCCAGCAGCCTTACAGGGGTCTCCGAGCAGTACTTC

j_call: TRBJ2-5
d_call: NA
clone_size: NA
v_call: TRBV7-9
cdr3_aa: CASSLGGTPQETQYF
cdr3_nt: TGTGCCAGCAGCTTAGGGGGGACACCCCAAGAGACCCAGTACTTC

j_call: TRBJ1-1
d_call: NA
clone_size: NA
v_call: TRBV12-3/TRBV12-4
cdr3_aa: CASTLEGYTEAFF
cdr3_nt: TGTGCCAGCACCTTAGAAGGCTACACTGAAGCTTTCTTT

j_call: TRBJ1-2
d_call: NA
clone_size: NA
v_call: TRBV9
cdr3_aa: CASSVDFGGGYGYTF
cdr3_nt: TGTGCCAGCAGCGTAGACTTTGGCGGCGGGTATGGCTACACCTTC

j_call: TRBJ1-1
d_call: NA
clone_size: NA
v_call: TRBV5-4
cdr3_aa: CASSLKVAQRETFF
cdr3_nt: TGTGCCAGCAGCCTGAAGGTTGCCCAGCGTGAAACTTTCTTT

j_call: TRBJ1-1
d_call: TRBD1
clone_size: NA
v_call: TRBV28
cdr3_aa: CASSRDRVNPEAFF
cdr3_nt: TGTGCCAGCAGCCGGGACAGGGTTAACCCTGAAGCTTTCTTT

j_call: TRBJ2-7
d_call: TRBD1
clone_size: once
v_call: TRBV5-8
cdr3_aa: CASSLMGQQNYEQYF
cdr3_nt: TGTGCCAGCAGCTTAATGGGACAGCAGAACTACGAGCAGTACTTC

j_call: TRBJ2-3
d_call: NA
clone_size: few
v_call: TRBV28
cdr3_aa: CASSLPASTDTQYF
cdr3_nt: TGTGCCAGCAGTTTACCGGCCAGCACAGATACGCAGTATTTT

j_call: TRBJ1-1
d_call: NA
clone_size: NA
v_call: TRBV19
cdr3_aa: CASSIEGGRAFF
cdr3_nt: TGTGCCAGTAGTATAGAAGGGGGAAGGGCTTTCTTT

j_call: TRBJ1-3
d_call: NA
clone_size: NA
v_call: TRBV3-1/TRBV3-2
cdr3_aa: CASGQGIGLSGNTIYF
cdr3_nt: TGTGCCAGCGGTCAAGGGATAGGCCTCTCTGGAAACACCATATATTTT

j_call: TRBJ2-2
d_call: NA
clone_size: NA
v_call: TRBV7-6
cdr3_aa: CASKITPEGTGELFF
cdr3_nt: TGTGCCAGCAAAATAACGCCAGAGGGAACCGGGGAGCTGTTTTTT

j_call: TRBJ1-2
d_call: NA
clone_size: NA
v_call: TRBV19
cdr3_aa: CASSIVGEGRGYTF
cdr3_nt: TGTGCCAGTAGTATCGTCGGGGAGGGTCGTGGCTACACCTTC

j_call: TRBJ2-7
d_call: NA
clone_size: NA
v_call: TRBV7-9
cdr3_aa: CASSLGVGLEQYF
cdr3_nt: TGTGCCAGCAGCTTAGGGGTGGGGCTCGAGCAGTACTTC

j_call: TRBJ1-5
d_call: NA
clone_size: NA
v_call: TRBV3-1/TRBV3-2
cdr3_aa: CASSQGVRQPQHF
cdr3_nt: TGTGCCAGCAGCCAGGGGGTCCGGCAGCCCCAGCATTTT

j_call: TRBJ2-2
d_call: TRBD2
clone_size: NA
v_call: TRBV19
cdr3_aa: CASSLSGLRNTGELFF
cdr3_nt: TGTGCCAGTAGCCTCTCGGGACTAAGGAACACCGGGGAGCTGTTTTTT

j_call: TRBJ2-3
d_call: NA
clone_size: NA
v_call: TRBV6-1
cdr3_aa: CASSESIDRALHTDTQYF
cdr3_nt: TGTGCCAGCAGTGAAAGCATCGACCGGGCCCTACACACAGATACGCAGTATTTT

j_call: TRBJ1-2
d_call: NA
clone_size: NA
v_call: TRBV3-1/TRBV3-2
cdr3_aa: CASSQEGTYGYTF
cdr3_nt: TGTGCCAGCAGCCAAGAAGGGACCTATGGCTACACCTTC

j_call: TRBJ2-1
d_call: NA
clone_size: NA
v_call: TRBV5-1
cdr3_aa: CASSEGRSYNEQFF
cdr3_nt: TGCGCCAGCAGCGAGGGACGGTCCTACAATGAGCAGTTCTTC

j_call: TRBJ1-1
d_call: NA
clone_size: NA
v_call: TRBV4-1
cdr3_aa: CASSWQQGKAEAFF
cdr3_nt: TGCGCCAGCAGCTGGCAACAGGGAAAGGCTGAAGCTTTCTTT

j_call: TRBJ2-5
d_call: TRBD1
clone_size: NA
v_call: TRBV6-5
cdr3_aa: CASTPRGQVQETQYF
cdr3_nt: TGTGCCAGCACCCCACGAGGACAGGTCCAAGAGACCCAGTACTTC

j_call: TRBJ1-5
d_call: NA
clone_size: NA
v_call: TRBV20-1
cdr3_aa: CSAGGDQPQHF
cdr3_nt: TGCAGTGCAGGGGGGGATCAGCCCCAGCATTTT

j_call: TRBJ2-5
d_call: TRBD1
clone_size: NA
v_call: TRBV6-5
cdr3_aa: CASIRTGGRETQYF
cdr3_nt: TGTGCCAGCATTCGGACAGGGGGCAGGGAGACCCAGTACTTC

j_call: TRBJ2-5
d_call: NA
clone_size: few
v_call: TRBV2
cdr3_aa: CASSQNGLVQETQYF
cdr3_nt: TGTGCCAGCAGTCAAAATGGGCTAGTCCAAGAGACCCAGTACTTC

j_call: TRBJ2-7
d_call: NA
clone_size: NA
v_call: TRBV9
cdr3_aa: CASSVAAGYEQYF
cdr3_nt: TGTGCCAGCAGCGTAGCGGCAGGCTACGAGCAGTACTTC

j_call: TRBJ1-5
d_call: NA
clone_size: NA
v_call: TRBV4-2
cdr3_aa: CASSQDRWGGGQHF
cdr3_nt: TGTGCCAGCAGCCAAGATCGGTGGGGGGGCGGCCAGCATTTT

j_call: TRBJ2-5
d_call: NA
clone_size: NA
v_call: TRBV5-1
cdr3_aa: CASSLGDRLGETQYF
cdr3_nt: TGCGCCAGCAGCTTGGGTGACCGTTTAGGTGAGACCCAGTACTTC

j_call: TRBJ2-5
d_call: NA
clone_size: NA
v_call: TRBV20-1
cdr3_aa: CSASIAGKETQYF
cdr3_nt: TGCAGTGCTAGTATAGCTGGGAAAGAGACCCAGTACTTC

j_call: TRBJ1-2
d_call: TRBD1
clone_size: few
v_call: TRBV2
cdr3_aa: CASSEGREDRFYGYTF
cdr3_nt: TGTGCCAGCAGTGAAGGCCGTGAGGACAGGTTTTATGGCTACACCTTC

j_call: TRBJ2-7
d_call: TRBD2
clone_size: NA
v_call: TRBV27
cdr3_aa: CASRNDLTSGINEQYF
cdr3_nt: TGTGCCAGCAGGAACGATCTGACTAGCGGGATTAACGAGCAGTACTTC

j_call: TRBJ2-3
d_call: NA
clone_size: NA
v_call: TRBV6-5
cdr3_aa: CASRGYGDTQYF
cdr3_nt: TGTGCCAGCAGGGGTTATGGAGATACGCAGTATTTT

j_call: TRBJ1-1
d_call: NA
clone_size: NA
v_call: TRBV2
cdr3_aa: CASSGDLNTEAFF
cdr3_nt: TGTGCCAGCAGCGGGGACTTGAACACTGAAGCTTTCTTT